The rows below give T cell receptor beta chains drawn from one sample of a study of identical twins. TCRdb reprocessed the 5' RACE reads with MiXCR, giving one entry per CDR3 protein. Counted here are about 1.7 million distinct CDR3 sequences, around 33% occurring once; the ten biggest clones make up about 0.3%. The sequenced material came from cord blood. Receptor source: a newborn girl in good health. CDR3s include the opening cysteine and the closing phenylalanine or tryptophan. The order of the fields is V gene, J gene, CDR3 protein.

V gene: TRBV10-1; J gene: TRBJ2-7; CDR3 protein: CASSGTPSYEQYF
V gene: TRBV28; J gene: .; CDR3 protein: CASSFGLAGKDEQYF
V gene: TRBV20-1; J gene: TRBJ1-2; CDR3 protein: CSARWLRVGYTF
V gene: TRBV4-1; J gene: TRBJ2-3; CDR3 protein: CASSQPTSAKGDTQYF
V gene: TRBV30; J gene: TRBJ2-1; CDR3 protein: CAWSVTRLAGGDEQFF
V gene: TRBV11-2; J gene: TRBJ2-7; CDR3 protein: CASSLGRLRTGRDEQYF
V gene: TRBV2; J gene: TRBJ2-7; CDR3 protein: CASSEAEGEQYF
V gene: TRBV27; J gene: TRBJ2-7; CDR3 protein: CASSLQGLQSYEQYF
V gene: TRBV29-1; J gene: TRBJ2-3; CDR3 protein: CSVEEGAGGSDTQYF
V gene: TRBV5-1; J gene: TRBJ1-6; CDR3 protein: CASSLRDTNFSFYNSPLHF
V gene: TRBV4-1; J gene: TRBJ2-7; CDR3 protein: CASSSLAGVPYEQYF
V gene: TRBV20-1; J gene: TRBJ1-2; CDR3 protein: CSARDPTVGYTF
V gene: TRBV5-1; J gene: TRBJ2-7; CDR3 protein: CVSSLGVYEQYF
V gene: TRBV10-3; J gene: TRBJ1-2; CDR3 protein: CAISERSGQRDYGYTF
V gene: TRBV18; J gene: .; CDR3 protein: CASSPPAGLAGGEQYF
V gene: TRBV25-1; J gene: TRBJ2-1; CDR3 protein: CASSEFWGSSNEQFF
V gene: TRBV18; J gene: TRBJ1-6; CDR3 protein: CASSPDTGGSPLHF
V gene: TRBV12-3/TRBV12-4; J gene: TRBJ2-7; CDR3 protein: CASSSGTSGTTYEQYF
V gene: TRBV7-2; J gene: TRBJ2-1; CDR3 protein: CASSLMSPGLVYNEQFF
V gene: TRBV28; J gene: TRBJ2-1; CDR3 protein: CASTLPRGAGGIERFF
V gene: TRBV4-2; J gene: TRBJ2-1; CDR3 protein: CASSQEIALPAPYNEQFF
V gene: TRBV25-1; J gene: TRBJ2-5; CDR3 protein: CASSDKAGSRSRDQETQYF
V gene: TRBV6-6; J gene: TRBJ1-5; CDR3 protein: CASSQSSNQPQHF
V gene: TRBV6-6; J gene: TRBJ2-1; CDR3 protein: CASSPRTAAYSNNEQFF
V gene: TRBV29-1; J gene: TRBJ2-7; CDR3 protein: CSVEERDAYEQYF
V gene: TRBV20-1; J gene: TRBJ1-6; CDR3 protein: CSARGVGGSLYNSPLHF
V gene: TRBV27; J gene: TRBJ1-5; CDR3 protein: CASSLSGGQHQPQHF
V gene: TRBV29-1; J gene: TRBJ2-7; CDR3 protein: CSVGGLAVSYEQYF
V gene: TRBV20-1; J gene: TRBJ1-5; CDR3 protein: CSASKNRGPNQPQHF
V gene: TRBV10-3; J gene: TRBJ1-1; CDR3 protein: CAISTGDTEAFF
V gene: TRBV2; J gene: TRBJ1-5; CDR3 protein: CASGTGLNHPWGSSNQPQHF
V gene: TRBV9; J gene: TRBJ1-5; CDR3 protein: CASSVGAGGNQPQHF
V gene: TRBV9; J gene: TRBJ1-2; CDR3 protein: CASSVTGLPYGYTF
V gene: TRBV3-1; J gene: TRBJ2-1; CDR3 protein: CASSQETSGGVDEQFF
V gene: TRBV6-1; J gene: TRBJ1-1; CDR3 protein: CASSDRRGKTEAFF
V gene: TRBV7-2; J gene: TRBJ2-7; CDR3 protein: CASSLEGLAAYEQYF
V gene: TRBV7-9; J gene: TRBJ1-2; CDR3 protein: CASNSGTGLGYTF
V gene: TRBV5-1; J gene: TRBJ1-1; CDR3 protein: CASSLASYQGEAFF
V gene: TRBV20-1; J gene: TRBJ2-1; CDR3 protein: CSAGGTGVTYNEQFF
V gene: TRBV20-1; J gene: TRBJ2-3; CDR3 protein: CSARVAGVTDTQYF
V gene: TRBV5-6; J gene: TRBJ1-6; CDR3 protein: CASSWGQGNSPLHF
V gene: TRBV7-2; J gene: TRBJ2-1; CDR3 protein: CASRPSGRTANEQFF
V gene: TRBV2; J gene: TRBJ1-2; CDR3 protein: CASSEAQSYGYTF
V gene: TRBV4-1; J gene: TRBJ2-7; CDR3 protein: CASSQDMRESYNEQYF
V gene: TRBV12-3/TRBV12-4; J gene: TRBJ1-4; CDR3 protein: CASSRPYRGLREKLFF
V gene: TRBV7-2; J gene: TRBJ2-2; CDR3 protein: CASSLRTVTTGELFF
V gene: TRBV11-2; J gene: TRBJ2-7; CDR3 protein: CASSLGASVYYEQYF
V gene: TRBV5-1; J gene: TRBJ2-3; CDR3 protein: CASSPWRGADTQYF
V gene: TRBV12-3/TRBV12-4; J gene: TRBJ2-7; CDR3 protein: CASRGPSGRTYEQYF
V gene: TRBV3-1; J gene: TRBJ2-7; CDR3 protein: CASSQEQTYEQYF
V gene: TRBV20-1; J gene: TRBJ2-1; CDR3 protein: CSAWSGRGEQFF
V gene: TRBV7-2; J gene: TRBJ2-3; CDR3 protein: CASSLAQADTQYF
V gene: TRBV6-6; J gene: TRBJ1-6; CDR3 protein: CASSYGRTGNSPLHF
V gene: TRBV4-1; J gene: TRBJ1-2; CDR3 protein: CASSQEPGWGYTF
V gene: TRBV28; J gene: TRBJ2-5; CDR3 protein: CASSRAGYVEETQYF
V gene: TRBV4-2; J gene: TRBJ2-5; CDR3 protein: CASSQDLAGVETQYF
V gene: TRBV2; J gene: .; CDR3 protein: CASSDTRGRNIQYF